In this sample, the clone carrying this TCR beta chain turned up many times. This entry comes from a study of identical twins. There are 15 residues in the CDR3. Germline loops: CDR1 MNHEY, CDR2 SMNVEV (reference sequence). V was cut by 5 bases and J by 0 bases, with 11 bases left in between. A single record per CDR3 protein comes from TCRdb applying MiXCR to the 5' RACE reads. The profile shows approximately 590,000 distinct CDR3 sequences, 9.6% of them singletons. These data also featured in a second study, about yellow fever vaccine responses in identical twins.

This clonotype was obtained from a woman between 18 and 29 years old in good health. The sample was PBMCs. The rearrangement joins TRBV27 to TRBJ2-1, with D unclear. In DNA, the CDR3 is TGTGCCAGCAGTGCTACCGGGCCCTCCTACAATGAGCAGTTCTTC. This gives the protein CASSATGPSYNEQFF.